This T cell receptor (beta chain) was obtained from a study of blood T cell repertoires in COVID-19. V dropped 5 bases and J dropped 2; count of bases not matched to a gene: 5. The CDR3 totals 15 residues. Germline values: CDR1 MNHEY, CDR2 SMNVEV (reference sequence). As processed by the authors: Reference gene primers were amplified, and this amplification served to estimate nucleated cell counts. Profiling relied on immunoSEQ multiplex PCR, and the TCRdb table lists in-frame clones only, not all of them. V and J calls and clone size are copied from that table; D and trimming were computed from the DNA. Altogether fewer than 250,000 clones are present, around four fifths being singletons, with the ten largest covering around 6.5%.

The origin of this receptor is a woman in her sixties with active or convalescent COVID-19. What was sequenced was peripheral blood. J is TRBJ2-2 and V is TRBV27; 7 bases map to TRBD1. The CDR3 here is CASSRRQGNTGELFF. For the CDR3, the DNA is TGTGCCAGCAGTCGGAGACAGGGCAACACCGGGGAGCTGTTTTTT.